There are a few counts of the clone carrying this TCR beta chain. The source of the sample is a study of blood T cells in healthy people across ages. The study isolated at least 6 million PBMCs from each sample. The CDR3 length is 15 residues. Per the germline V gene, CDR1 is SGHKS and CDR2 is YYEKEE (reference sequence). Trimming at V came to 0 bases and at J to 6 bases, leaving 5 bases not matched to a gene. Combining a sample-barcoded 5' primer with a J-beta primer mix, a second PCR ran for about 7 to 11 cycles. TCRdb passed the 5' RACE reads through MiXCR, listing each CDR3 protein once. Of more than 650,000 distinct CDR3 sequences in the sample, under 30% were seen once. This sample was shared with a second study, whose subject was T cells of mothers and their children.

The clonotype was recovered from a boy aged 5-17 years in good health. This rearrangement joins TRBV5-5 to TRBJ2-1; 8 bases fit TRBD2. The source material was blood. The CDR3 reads CASSLGRGGSNEQFF. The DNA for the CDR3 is TGTGCCAGCAGCTTGGGACGGGGGGGAAGCAATGAGCAGTTCTTC.